This TCR beta chain was observed in a study of human versus mouse CDR3 diversity and MHC coevolution. Concerning this clone itself: Its target is not known.

Regarding the study as a whole: On average, humans showed more CDR3 deletions and insertions than mice.

Profiling relied on immunoSEQ multiplex PCR, and the TCRdb table lists in-frame clones only, not all of them. The table lists tens of thousands of clones, just under 95% of them singletons. Cells were CD45RO-negative CD62L-positive naive CD4 T cells sorted from PBMCs. Trimming removed 5 bases at V and 4 bases at J, with 13 bases between. CDR1 and CDR2 from the germline V gene are SGHAT and FQNNGV. This CDR3 is 14 amino acids long. The clonotype originates from a person between 55 and 70 years old in good health. The sequenced sample was naive CD4+ T cells from blood. Subset here: CD45RO-negative CD62L-positive naive CD4 T cells. The chain couples TRBV11-2 to TRBJ2-3; a weak D match, TRBD2 (6 bases). The CDR3 region has the DNA TGTGCCAGCAGCCTAGGAGGGCGTGCAGATACGCAGTATTTT. Translating it yields CASSLGGRADTQYF.